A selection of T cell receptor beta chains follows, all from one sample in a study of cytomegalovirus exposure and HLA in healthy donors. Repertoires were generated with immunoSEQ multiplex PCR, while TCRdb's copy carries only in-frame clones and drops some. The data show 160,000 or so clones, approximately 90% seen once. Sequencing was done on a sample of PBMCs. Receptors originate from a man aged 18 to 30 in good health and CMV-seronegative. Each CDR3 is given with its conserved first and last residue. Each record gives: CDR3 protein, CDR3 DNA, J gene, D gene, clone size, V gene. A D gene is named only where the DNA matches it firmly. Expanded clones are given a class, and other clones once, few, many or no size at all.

CASSYAAGGRNEQFF	TGTGCCAGCAGTTACGCGGCGGGAGGGAGGAATGAGCAGTTCTTC	TRBJ2-1	TRBD2	-	TRBV6-5
CASSLSRLAGLTGELFF	TGTGCCAGCAGTTTATCCCGACTAGCGGGGCTTACCGGGGAGCTGTTTTTT	TRBJ2-2	TRBD2	-	TRBV27
CASSSDRDTEAFF	TGTGCCAGCAGCTCGGACAGGGACACTGAAGCTTTCTTT	TRBJ1-1	TRBD1	-	TRBV7-2
CASTISGTGELFF	TGTGCCAGCACTATATCAGGCACCGGGGAGCTGTTTTTT	TRBJ2-2	-	-	TRBV6-5
CASGPGQAKDGYTF	TGTGCTAGTGGTCCAGGACAGGCTAAAGACGGCTACACCTTC	TRBJ1-2	TRBD1	-	TRBV12-5
CASSIGTGRMNTEAFF	TGTGCCAGTAGTATCGGGACAGGGAGAATGAACACTGAAGCTTTCTTT	TRBJ1-1	TRBD1	-	TRBV19
CASSQPNSGTGWNEQFF	TGCGCCAGCAGCCAACCTAATTCCGGGACAGGGTGGAATGAGCAGTTCTTC	TRBJ2-1	TRBD1	-	TRBV4-1
CASSLVGLAGRGEQYF	TGTGCCAGCAGCTTAGTTGGACTAGCGGGGAGGGGTGAGCAGTACTTC	TRBJ2-7	TRBD2	-	TRBV7-2
CASSDSRGNEQFF	TGTGCCAGCAGTGACTCGCGGGGCAATGAGCAGTTCTTC	TRBJ2-1	-	-	TRBV6-4
CASSLQNLAGADTQYF	TGCGCCAGCTCCCTCCAAAATCTAGCGGGAGCGGATACGCAGTATTTT	TRBJ2-3	TRBD2	-	TRBV5-1
CASRWAREKLFF	TGTGCCAGCAGGTGGGCCCGCGAAAAACTGTTTTTT	TRBJ1-4	-	few	TRBV6-1
CSVEDRETSNEQFF	TGCAGCGTTGAAGATCGGGAGACATCCAATGAGCAGTTCTTC	TRBJ2-1	-	-	TRBV29-1
CASSAYRHNEQFF	TGTGCCAGTAGTGCGTACAGACACAATGAGCAGTTCTTC	TRBJ2-1	-	-	TRBV19
CSVDMGGYGYTF	TGCAGCGTTGATATGGGGGGCTATGGCTACACCTTC	TRBJ1-2	-	-	TRBV29-1
CASSPQTSGYGYTF	TGTGCCAGCAGCCCACAGACTAGTGGCTATGGCTACACCTTC	TRBJ1-2	-	-	TRBV11-2
CASSSHRGQLNTEAFF	TGTGCCAGCAGCTCTCACAGGGGGCAATTAAACACTGAAGCTTTCTTT	TRBJ1-1	TRBD1	-	TRBV7-9
CASSLIAVNTEAFF	TGTGCCAGCAGTTTAATTGCAGTAAACACTGAAGCTTTCTTT	TRBJ1-1	-	-	TRBV28